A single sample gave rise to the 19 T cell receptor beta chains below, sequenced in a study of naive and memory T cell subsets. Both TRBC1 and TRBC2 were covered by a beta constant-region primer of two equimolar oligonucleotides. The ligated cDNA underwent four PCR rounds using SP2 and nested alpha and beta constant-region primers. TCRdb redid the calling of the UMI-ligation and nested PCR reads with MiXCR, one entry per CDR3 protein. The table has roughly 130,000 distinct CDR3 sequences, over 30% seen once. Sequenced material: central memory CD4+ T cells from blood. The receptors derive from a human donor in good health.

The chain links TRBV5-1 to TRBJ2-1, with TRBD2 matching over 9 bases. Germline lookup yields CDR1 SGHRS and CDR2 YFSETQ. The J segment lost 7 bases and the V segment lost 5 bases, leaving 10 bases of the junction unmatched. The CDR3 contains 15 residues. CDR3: CASRDPSGRRNEQFF. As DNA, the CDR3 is TGCGCCAGCAGAGATCCAAGCGGGAGGAGGAATGAGCAGTTCTTC. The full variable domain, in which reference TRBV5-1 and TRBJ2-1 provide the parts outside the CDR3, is KAGVTQTPRYLIKTRGQQVTLSCSPISGHRSVSWYQQTPGQGLQFLFEYFSETQRNKGNFPGRFSGRQFSNSRSEMNVSTLELGDSALYLCASRDPSGRRNEQFFGPGTRLTVL.

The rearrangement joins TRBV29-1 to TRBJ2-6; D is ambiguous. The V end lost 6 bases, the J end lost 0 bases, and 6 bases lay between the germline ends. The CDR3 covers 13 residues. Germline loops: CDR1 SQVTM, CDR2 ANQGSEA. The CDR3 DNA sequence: TGCAGCGTGATCGACTCTGGGGCCAACGTCCTGACTTTC. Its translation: CSVIDSGANVLTF.

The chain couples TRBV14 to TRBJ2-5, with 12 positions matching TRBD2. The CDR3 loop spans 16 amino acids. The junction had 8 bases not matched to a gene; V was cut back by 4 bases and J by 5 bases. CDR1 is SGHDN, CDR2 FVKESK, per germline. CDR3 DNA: TGTGCCAGCAGCCCTCCTACTAGCGGGAGGTGGGAGACCCAGTACTTC. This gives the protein CASSPPTSGRWETQYF.

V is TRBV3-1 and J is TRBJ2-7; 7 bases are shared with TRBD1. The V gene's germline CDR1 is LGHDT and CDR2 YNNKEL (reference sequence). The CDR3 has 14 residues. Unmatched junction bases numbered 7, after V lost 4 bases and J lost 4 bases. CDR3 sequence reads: CASSRRGTEYEQYF. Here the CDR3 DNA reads TGTGCCAGCAGCCGAAGAGGGACAGAGTACGAGCAGTACTTC.

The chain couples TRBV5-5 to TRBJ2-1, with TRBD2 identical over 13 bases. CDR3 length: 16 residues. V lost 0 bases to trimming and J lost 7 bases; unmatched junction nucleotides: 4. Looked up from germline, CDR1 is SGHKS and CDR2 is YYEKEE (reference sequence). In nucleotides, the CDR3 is TGTGCCAGCAGCTTGGCCGTGACTAGCGGGAGGAATGAGCAGTTCTTC. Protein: CASSLAVTSGRNEQFF.

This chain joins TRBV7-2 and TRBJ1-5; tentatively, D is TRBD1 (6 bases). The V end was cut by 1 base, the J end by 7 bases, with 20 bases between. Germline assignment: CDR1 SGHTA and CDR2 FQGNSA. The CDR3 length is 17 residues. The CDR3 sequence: CASSLEFGGSSGQPQHF. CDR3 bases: TGTGCCAGCAGCTTAGAATTTGGGGGCAGTTCAGGCCAGCCCCAGCATTTT.

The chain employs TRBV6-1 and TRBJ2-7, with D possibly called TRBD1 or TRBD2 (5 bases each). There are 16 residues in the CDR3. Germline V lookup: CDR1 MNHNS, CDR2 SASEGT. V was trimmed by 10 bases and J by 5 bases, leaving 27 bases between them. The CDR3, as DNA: TGTGCCATCAGAAGGGACGTAAGACGGTTTACCCACGAGCAGTACTTC. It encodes CAIRRDVRRFTHEQYF.

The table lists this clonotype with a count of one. CDR3 sequence reads: CASSTGPEETQYF. CDR3 nucleotides: TGTGCCAGCAGCACCGGCCCCGAAGAGACCCAGTACTTC. The chain links TRBV7-8 to TRBJ2-5; D unresolved. CDR1 is SGHVS and CDR2 is FQNEAQ in the germline V gene. The CDR3 contains 13 residues. With 5 bases removed from V and 3 bases from J, the gap between germline ends came to 10 bases.

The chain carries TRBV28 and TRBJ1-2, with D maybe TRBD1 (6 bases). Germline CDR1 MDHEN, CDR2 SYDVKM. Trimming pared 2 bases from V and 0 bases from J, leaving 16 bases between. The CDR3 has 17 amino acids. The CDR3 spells CASSLPNNRVANYGYTF. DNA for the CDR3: TGTGCCAGCAGTTTACCCAACAACAGGGTCGCTAACTATGGCTACACCTTC.

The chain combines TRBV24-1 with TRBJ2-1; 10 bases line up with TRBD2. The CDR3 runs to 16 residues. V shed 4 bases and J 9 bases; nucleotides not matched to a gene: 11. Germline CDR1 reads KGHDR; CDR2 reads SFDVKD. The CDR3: CATSDTQREGPGEQFF. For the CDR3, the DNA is TGTGCCACCAGTGACACCCAGCGGGAGGGCCCAGGTGAGCAGTTCTTC.

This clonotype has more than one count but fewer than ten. This chain's CDR3 is CSANQGSNQPQHF. As DNA, the CDR3 is TGCAGTGCTAACCAGGGAAGCAATCAGCCCCAGCATTTT. V is TRBV20-1 and J is TRBJ1-5, with D perhaps matching TRBD1 (5 bases). The CDR3 totals 13 residues. Germline CDR1 is DFQATT and CDR2 is SNEGSKA (reference sequence). Trimming removed 4 bases at V and 1 base at J, with 8 bases between.

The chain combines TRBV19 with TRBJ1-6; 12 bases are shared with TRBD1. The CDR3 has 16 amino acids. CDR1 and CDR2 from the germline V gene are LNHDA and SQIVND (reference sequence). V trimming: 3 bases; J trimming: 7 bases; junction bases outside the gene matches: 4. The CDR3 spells CASSMGQGAPNSPLHF. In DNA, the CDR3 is TGTGCCAGTAGTATGGGACAGGGGGCGCCGAATTCACCCCTCCACTTT. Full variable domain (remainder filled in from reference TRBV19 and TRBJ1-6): DGGITQSPKYLFRKEGQNVTLSCEQNLNHDAMYWYRQDPGQGLRLIYYSQIVNDFQKGDIAEGYSVSREKKESFPLTVTSAQKNPTAFYLCASSMGQGAPNSPLHFGNGTRLTVT.

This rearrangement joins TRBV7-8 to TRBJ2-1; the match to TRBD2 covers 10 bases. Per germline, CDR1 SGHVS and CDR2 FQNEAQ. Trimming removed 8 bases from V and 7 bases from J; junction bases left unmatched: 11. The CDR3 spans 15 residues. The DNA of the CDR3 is TGTGCCAGCGGTCTAGCGGGAGAAAGGAAGAATGAGCAGTTCTTC. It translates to CASGLAGERKNEQFF.

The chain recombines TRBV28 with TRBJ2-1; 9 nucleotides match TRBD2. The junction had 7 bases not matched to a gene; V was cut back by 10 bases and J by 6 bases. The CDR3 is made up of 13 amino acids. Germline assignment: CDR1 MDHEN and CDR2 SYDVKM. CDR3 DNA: TGTGCCACCGAGCGGGAGGTCCTCAATGAGCAGTTCTTC. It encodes CATEREVLNEQFF. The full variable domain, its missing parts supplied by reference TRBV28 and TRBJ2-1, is DVKVTQSSRYLVKRTGEKVFLECVQDMDHENMFWYRQDPGLGLRLIYFSYDVKMKEKGDIPEGYSVSREKKERFSLILESASTNQTSMYLCATEREVLNEQFFGPGTRLTVL.

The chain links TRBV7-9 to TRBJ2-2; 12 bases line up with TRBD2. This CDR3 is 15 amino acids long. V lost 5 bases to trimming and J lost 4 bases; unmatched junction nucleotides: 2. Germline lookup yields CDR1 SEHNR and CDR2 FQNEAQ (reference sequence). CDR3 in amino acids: CASSPSGRATGELFF. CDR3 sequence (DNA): TGTGCCAGCAGCCCTAGCGGGAGGGCCACCGGGGAGCTGTTTTTT.

For the CDR3, the DNA is TGCAGTGCTAGGGGAAACTCCTACGAGCAGTACTTC. Translation: CSARGNSYEQYF. J is TRBJ2-7 and V is TRBV20-1; the D is unclear. CDR3 length equals 12 residues. CDR1 and CDR2 from the germline V gene are DFQATT and SNEGSKA (reference sequence). Trimming pared 3 bases from V and 0 bases from J, leaving 6 bases between.

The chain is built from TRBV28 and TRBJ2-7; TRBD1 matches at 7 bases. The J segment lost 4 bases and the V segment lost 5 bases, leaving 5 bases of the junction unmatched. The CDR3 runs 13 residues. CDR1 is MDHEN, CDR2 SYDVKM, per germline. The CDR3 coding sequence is TGTGCCAGCAGTCGAGGGGGCGGGTACGAGCAGTACTTC. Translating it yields CASSRGGGYEQYF.

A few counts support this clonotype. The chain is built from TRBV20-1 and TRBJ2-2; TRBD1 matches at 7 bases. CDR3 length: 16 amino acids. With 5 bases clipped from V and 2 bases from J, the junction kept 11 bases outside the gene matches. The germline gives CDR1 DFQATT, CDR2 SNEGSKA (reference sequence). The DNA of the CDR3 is TGCAGTGCTCGACCCCGGGACAGAAGTAACACCGGGGAGCTGTTTTTT. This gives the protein CSARPRDRSNTGELFF.

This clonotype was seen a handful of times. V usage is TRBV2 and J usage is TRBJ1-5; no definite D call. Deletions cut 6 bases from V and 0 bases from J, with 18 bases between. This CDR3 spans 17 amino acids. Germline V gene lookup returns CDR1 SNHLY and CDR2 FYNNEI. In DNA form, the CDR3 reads TGTGCCAGCAGAAGGGAAAGCGAGAAGATTAGCAATCAGCCCCAGCATTTT. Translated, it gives CASRRESEKISNQPQHF.